The next 18 T cell receptor beta chains were all read from a single sample in a study of T-cell reconstitution after alpha-beta-depleted transplantation in children. Preparing the TCRbeta library involved the use of unique molecular identifiers. TCRdb passed the PCR reads through MiXCR, listing each CDR3 protein once. The profile shows hundreds of thousands of distinct CDR3 sequences, under 25% of them singletons. The sample in question was PBMCs, mostly from graft donor cells, obtained 360 days after TCRalphabeta/CD19-depleted stem cell transplant. Receptor source: a boy under three years old who had a stem cell transplant for acute myeloid leukemia, so the T cells may come from the graft donor.

As for this clonotype: A much bigger clone sits one base away, suggesting this may be a read error. V and J are TRBV28 and TRBJ2-7; 8 bases agree with TRBD1. J lost 0 bases, V lost 7 bases, and 5 bases had no gene match. The CDR3 runs to 14 residues. Germline V gives CDR1 MDHEN, CDR2 SYDVKM. The CDR3 is CASTRDRSSYEQYF. Written as DNA, the CDR3 is TGTGCCAGCACCCGGGACAGGAGCTCCTACGAGCAGTACTTC.

This clonotype came up a few times. This chain connects TRBV23-1 to TRBJ2-1; either TRBD1 or TRBD2 may supply D (5 bases each). TRBV23-1 is reported as an ORF; its role is uncertain. The CDR3 spans 12 residues. Trimming shortened V by 8 bases and J by 6 bases, and 11 bases separated the two germline ends. The CDR3 is CASSRGANEQFF. CDR3 bases: TGCGCCAGCTCCCGAGGGGCCAATGAGCAGTTCTTC.

This clonotype was recorded many times. The V and J genes are TRBV7-3 and TRBJ2-3, with D perhaps matching TRBD1 (5 bases). The CDR3 has 14 amino acids. Between the trimmed V and J ends, which lost 2 bases and 5 bases, there was a span of 11 bases. Germline V gene sequence: CDR1 SGHTA, CDR2 FQGTGA. The CDR3 loop reads CASSLGATGDTQYF. The CDR3 bases are TGTGCCAGCAGCTTAGGGGCGACGGGAGATACGCAGTATTTT. Full variable domain (remainder filled in from reference TRBV7-3 and TRBJ2-3): GAGVSQTPSNKVTEKGKYVELRCDPISGHTALYWYRQSLGQGPEFLIYFQGTGAADDSGLPNDRFFAVRPEGSVSTLKIQRTERGDSAVYLCASSLGATGDTQYFGPGTRLTVL.

The rearrangement uses TRBV15 and TRBJ2-7; 14 positions match TRBD2. CDR3 size: 19 residues. V lost 7 bases and J lost 0; bases outside the gene matches: 14. Germline values: CDR1 LNHNV, CDR2 YYDKDF (reference sequence). CDR3 amino acids: CATMIGLAGGRVSSYEQYV. The CDR3 nucleotides read TGTGCCACCATGATTGGACTAGCGGGGGGTCGGGTTAGCTCCTACGAGCAGTACGTC.

This clonotype was seen a handful of times. The V call is TRBV15, the J call TRBJ2-5; TRBD1 is a possible D gene (5 bases). V shed 8 bases and J shed 4 bases, with 17 bases lying between them. The length of the CDR3 is 14 residues. The germline CDR1 and CDR2 sequences are LNHNV and YYDKDF (reference sequence). The CDR3 is CATHPKGSGETQYF. The CDR3 DNA is TGTGCCACCCATCCTAAGGGGTCAGGAGAGACCCAGTACTTC.

V gene TRBV12-3 or TRBV12-4 combines with J gene TRBJ1-1, with no clear D. CDR3 length: 15 residues. V was shortened by 0 bases and J by 5 bases, with 13 bases between the two germline ends. The CDR3 protein is CASSLARRRGTEAFF. The CDR3 DNA reads TGTGCCAGCAGTTTAGCGCGCCGCCGGGGAACTGAAGCTTTCTTT.

The gene calls are TRBV28 and TRBJ1-3; D might be TRBD1 (6 bases). The V gene lost 8 bases and the J gene lost 2 bases, with 13 bases spanning the gap. Per germline, CDR1 MDHEN and CDR2 SYDVKM. This CDR3 spans 14 amino acids. The CDR3 bases are TGTGCCAGCCGGGGGCATACCGCTGGAAACACCATATATTTT. Protein: CASRGHTAGNTIYF.

The chain couples TRBV6-5 to TRBJ2-7, with D maybe TRBD2 (7 bases). The CDR3 is 16 residues long. Trimming pared 0 bases from V and 1 base from J, leaving 13 bases between. Germline CDR1 is MNHEY and CDR2 is SVGAGI. The CDR3, as DNA: TGTGCCAGCAGTTACTCCCCGGGGGGCCTTTCCTACGAGCAGTACGTC. The encoded protein is CASSYSPGGLSYEQYV.

A remark on this clonotype: One end of the junction is discordant with germline, which a read error may explain. The V gene is TRBV15, the J gene TRBJ2-5, with TRBD1 as a possible D gene (5 bases). The germline gives CDR1 LNHNV, CDR2 YYDKDF (reference sequence). The CDR3 covers 14 residues. CDR3 nucleotide sequence: TGTGCCACCAGCCGAGAAGGGGTTCAAGAGGCCCAGTACTTC. Translation: CATSREGVQEAQYF.

In its sample, this clonotype was seen a few times. V gene TRBV29-1 combines with J gene TRBJ2-5; 12 bases fit TRBD2. With V trimmed by 4 bases and J by 5 bases, 20 bases remained unmatched. Per the germline V gene, CDR1 is SQVTM and CDR2 is ANQGSEA. The CDR3 covers 19 residues. The CDR3 DNA follows: TGCAGCGTTGCTCTCCGACTAGCGGGGGAGCACAATTCCCAGGAGACCCAGTACTTC. Its protein product is CSVALRLAGEHNSQETQYF.

This clonotype has a handful of counts. This chain uses TRBV6-5 with TRBJ2-5; D is undetermined. V was cut by 0 bases and J by 4 bases, with 9 bases left in between. The germline V gene encodes CDR1 MNHEY and CDR2 SVGAGI. This CDR3 has 14 residues. The CDR3 nucleotides are TGTGCCAGCAGTTACTCGGTGGTGGGAGAGACCCAGTACTTC. Encoded protein: CASSYSVVGETQYF.

This clonotype has at least ten counts. J is TRBJ2-2 and V is TRBV24-1; 12 positions match TRBD1. With 2 bases clipped from V and 3 bases from J, the junction kept 3 bases outside the gene matches. Germline loops: CDR1 KGHDR, CDR2 SFDVKD. The CDR3 runs to 17 residues. The CDR3 bases are TGTGCCACCAGTGATTCCGGGACAGGGGGCGACACCGGGGAGCTGTTTTTT. Translated: CATSDSGTGGDTGELFF.

This clonotype appeared many times. The chain is built from TRBV6-5 and TRBJ2-7; no clear D. Germline CDR1 and CDR2: MNHEY and SVGAGI. The CDR3 consists of 12 residues. Trimming took 0 bases from V and 5 from J, leaving 5 bases between them. CDR3 sequence: CASSYSGDEQYF. DNA for the CDR3: TGTGCCAGCAGTTACTCGGGCGACGAGCAGTACTTC.

This clonotype appeared a few times. This chain joins TRBV24-1 and TRBJ1-5; no clear D gene. The germline gives CDR1 KGHDR, CDR2 SFDVKD. V lost 5 bases and J lost 0, with 13 bases in between. The CDR3 contains 16 residues. CDR3 amino acids: CATSASTDYSNQPQHF. The CDR3 DNA reads TGTGCCACCAGTGCGAGTACAGACTATAGCAATCAGCCCCAGCATTTT.

The sample holds a few counts of this clonotype. This chain links TRBV20-1 with TRBJ2-6; D not certain. The CDR3 contains 15 residues. V shed 2 bases and J shed 0 bases, with 8 bases lying between them. Germline V gene lookup returns CDR1 DFQATT and CDR2 SNEGSKA (reference sequence). The CDR3 region is CSARLQTSGANVLTF. In DNA form, the CDR3 reads TGCAGTGCTAGACTCCAGACCTCTGGGGCCAACGTCCTGACTTTC.

In this sample, this clonotype turned up a few times. CDR3 bases: TGCGCCAGCAAGGAAAGTTACCGGAACACTGAAGCTTTCTTT. Translating gives CASKESYRNTEAFF. The chain combines TRBV5-1 with TRBJ1-1; D not certain. CDR3 length equals 14 residues. Germline V gene data show CDR1 as SGHRS and CDR2 as YFSETQ. The V end was cut by 6 bases, the J end by 1 base, with 13 bases between.

This rearrangement joins TRBV5-5 to TRBJ1-2, with TRBD1 identical over 11 bases. V was pared by 3 bases and J by 7 bases, with 5 bases of the junction left unmatched. The germline V gene encodes CDR1 SGHKS and CDR2 YYEKEE (reference sequence). This CDR3 is 14 amino acids long. CDR3 DNA: TGTGCCAGCAGCTCGGACAGGGGGCTTAGTGGCTACACCTTC. As protein: CASSSDRGLSGYTF.

The V and J genes are TRBV7-9 and TRBJ1-2, with 9 bases aligning to TRBD1. Looked up from germline, CDR1 is SEHNR and CDR2 is FQNEAQ (reference sequence). With V trimmed by 4 bases and J by 4 bases, 4 bases remained unmatched. This CDR3 has 14 residues. The CDR3 nucleotides read TGTGCCAGCAGCTCGGACAGGGGTGGCTATGGCTACACCTTC. Translation: CASSSDRGGYGYTF.